The 27 T cell receptor beta chains presented below share a single source sample, sequenced in a study of T-cell reconstitution after alpha-beta-depleted transplantation in children. As it was prepared, the TCRbeta library received unique molecular identifiers. In TCRdb, the PCR reads were re-called with MiXCR into one record per CDR3 protein. Found here are tens of thousands of distinct CDR3 sequences, roughly an eighth of them singletons; the top ten hold 25% to 30%. The starting material was PBMCs, mostly from graft donor cells, obtained 180 days after TCRalphabeta/CD19-depleted stem cell transplant. All receptors come from a male patient aged 2-15 years who had a stem cell transplant for acute lymphoblastic leukemia, so the T cells may come from the graft donor.

The chain combines TRBV12-3 or TRBV12-4 with TRBJ1-2; TRBD1 matches at 8 bases. The CDR3 sequence is 14 residues long. V shed 5 bases and J 7 bases; nucleotides not matched to a gene: 9. The chain's CDR3 is CASSTSGGTGGYTF. The CDR3 DNA is TGTGCCAGCAGTACTTCAGGGGGCACGGGTGGCTACACCTTC.

This rearrangement joins TRBV28 to TRBJ2-1, with 10 nucleotides matching TRBD1. The CDR3 extends over 16 amino acids. The ends lost 4 bases at V and 6 bases at J; junction bases unmatched: 9. The germline gives CDR1 MDHEN, CDR2 SYDVKM. CDR3 sequence (DNA): TGTGCCAGCAGTTCATTCCGGGACAGGGGAGGCAATGAGCAGTTCTTC. This codes for CASSSFRDRGGNEQFF.

There are a few counts of this clonotype. The rearrangement links TRBV28 to TRBJ2-7, with no clear D. From germline, CDR1 is MDHEN and CDR2 SYDVKM. The V end lost 5 bases, the J end lost 9 bases, and 14 bases lay between the germline ends. This CDR3 has 12 amino acids. The CDR3 sequence is CASSGRFKGQYF. The CDR3 DNA is TGTGCCAGCAGTGGCCGGTTTAAGGGGCAGTACTTC.

The chain employs TRBV5-1 and TRBJ1-1, with 7 bases fitting TRBD1. The CDR3 is 17 amino acids. V shed 4 bases and J 1 base; nucleotides not matched to a gene: 13. The germline CDR1 and CDR2 sequences are SGHRS and YFSETQ. Here the CDR3 DNA reads TGCGCCAGCAGCCACATACAGAAGACAGGGAAGAACACTGAAGCTTTCTTT. Translation: CASSHIQKTGKNTEAFF.

This clonotype was recorded a few times. The rearrangement uses TRBV9 and TRBJ2-2, with TRBD1 as a possible D gene (6 bases). Per germline, CDR1 SGDLS and CDR2 YYNGEE. The ends were cut back, 4 bases at V and 7 bases at J, with 11 bases in the middle. The CDR3 runs to 13 residues. DNA for the CDR3: TGTGCCAGCAGCACTCACAGGGACGGGGAGCTGTTTTTT. Translating it yields CASSTHRDGELFF.

The J gene is TRBJ2-1, the V gene TRBV20-1; 9 nucleotides align to TRBD2. Germline CDR1 is DFQATT and CDR2 is SNEGSKA (reference sequence). The ends lost 5 bases at V and 7 bases at J; junction bases unmatched: 9. The CDR3 has 14 amino acids. The CDR3 sequence: CSAYLAGASNEQFF. The CDR3 nucleotides read TGCAGTGCTTATTTAGCGGGAGCTTCTAATGAGCAGTTCTTC.

The DNA for the CDR3 is TGTGCCAGCAGCTCTTTCGACAGGATCACAGATACGCAGTATTTT. Its translation: CASSSFDRITDTQYF. The gene calls are TRBV7-9 and TRBJ2-3; tentatively, D is TRBD1 (6 bases). Per germline, CDR1 SEHNR and CDR2 FQNEAQ (reference sequence). The CDR3 loop spans 15 amino acids. The ends were cut back, 4 bases at V and 2 bases at J, with 13 bases in the middle.

This sequence joins TRBV20-1 and TRBJ2-1; 9 bases are shared with TRBD2. The germline V gene encodes CDR1 DFQATT and CDR2 SNEGSKA (reference sequence). The CDR3 has 15 amino acids. After removal of 1 base from V and 8 bases from J, the junction contained 9 bases not matched to a gene. CDR3 in DNA: TGCAGTGCTAGAGGTCCCGGGACTAGCTCGCATGAGCAGTTCTTC. It translates to CSARGPGTSSHEQFF.

In its sample, this clonotype was seen a few times. V usage is TRBV28 and J usage is TRBJ1-3; D gene uncertain. This CDR3 is 14 amino acids long. Germline V CDR1 and CDR2: MDHEN, SYDVKM. V was trimmed by 3 bases and J by 0 bases, leaving 6 bases between them. CDR3 sequence (DNA): TGTGCCAGCAGTTTGGTGTACTCTGGAAACACCATATATTTT. Amino acids: CASSLVYSGNTIYF.

This clonotype was picked up a small number of times. The chain couples TRBV4-2 to TRBJ2-5; D is uncertain. V was pared by 0 bases and J by 4 bases, with 6 bases between. Per the germline V gene, CDR1 is LGHNA and CDR2 is YNFKEQ. The CDR3 contains 13 residues. DNA of the CDR3: TGTGCCAGCAGCCAAGATACGACAGAGACCCAGTACTTC. Translated: CASSQDTTETQYF.

In its sample, this clonotype was seen many times. The genes are TRBV7-2 and TRBJ1-1, with 7 positions matching TRBD1. This CDR3 has 14 residues. J was trimmed by 5 bases and V by 1 base; bases with no gene match: 4. Germline V CDR1 and CDR2: SGHTA, FQGNSA. CDR3 in DNA: TGTGCCAGCAGCTTAGTTACAGGGGAGACTGAAGCTTTCTTT. Encoded protein: CASSLVTGETEAFF.

This sequence joins TRBV27 and TRBJ2-3; D ambiguous. CDR1 is MNHEY and CDR2 is SMNVEV in the germline V gene (reference sequence). This CDR3 comprises 12 residues. The V end lost 8 bases, the J end lost 4 bases, and 10 bases lay between the germline ends. The DNA of the CDR3 is TGTGCCAGCCGCGACAATCCAGATACGCAGTATTTT. It is translated as CASRDNPDTQYF.

This clonotype appeared a few times. This chain uses TRBV6-4 with TRBJ2-1, with D perhaps matching TRBD1 or TRBD2 (5 bases each). This CDR3 comprises 14 residues. Trimming took off 4 bases at V and 4 bases at J, with 11 bases between the two ends. Germline V gene sequence: CDR1 MRHNA, CDR2 SNTAGT. This CDR3 is CASSAGRLYNEQFF. In DNA, the CDR3 is TGTGCCAGCAGTGCGGGGCGCCTTTACAATGAGCAGTTCTTC.

This clonotype came up many times. The chain has TRBV10-3 and TRBJ2-1; the D is unclear. The V gene's germline CDR1 is ENHRY and CDR2 SYGVKD. V dropped 0 bases and J dropped 8 bases, with 5 bases sitting between them. The CDR3 is 12 residues long. This CDR3 reads CAISESGYEQFF. CDR3 DNA: TGTGCCATCAGTGAGTCAGGTTATGAGCAGTTCTTC.

V usage is TRBV6-1 and J usage is TRBJ2-5; D is possibly TRBD2 (6 bases). With 7 bases removed from V and 2 bases from J, the gap between germline ends came to 17 bases. CDR3 size: 15 residues. Germline CDR1 reads MNHNS; CDR2 reads SASEGT. The chain's CDR3 is CASTQKAGRQETQYF. DNA for the CDR3: TGTGCCAGCACCCAGAAGGCGGGGCGGCAAGAGACCCAGTACTTC.

The V call is TRBV13, the J call TRBJ2-3; 10 bases match TRBD2. The V and J ends lost 1 base and 2 bases, in that order; junction bases with no gene match: 3. This CDR3 is built from 16 residues. Germline V gives CDR1 PRHDT, CDR2 FYEKMQ (reference sequence). The CDR3 DNA reads as TGTGCCAGCAGCTTAGCACTAGCGGGGCCCACAGATACGCAGTATTTT. Translation: CASSLALAGPTDTQYF. Filled out from reference TRBV13 and TRBJ2-3, the complete variable domain reads AAGVIQSPRHLIKEKRETATLKCYPIPRHDTVYWYQQGPGQDPQFLISFYEKMQSDKGSIPDRFSAQQFSDYHSELNMSSLELGDSALYFCASSLALAGPTDTQYFGPGTRLTVL.

The V gene is TRBV29-1, the J gene TRBJ1-2; 8 positions agree with TRBD1. Germline V lookup: CDR1 SQVTM, CDR2 ANQGSEA. Germline trimming cut 4 bases from V and 4 bases from J; bases unmatched to any gene: 8. The length of the CDR3 is 14 residues. CDR3 region: CSVVHGTGLYGYTF. For the CDR3, the DNA is TGCAGCGTTGTCCACGGGACAGGCCTCTATGGCTACACCTTC. Full variable domain (remainder filled in from reference TRBV29-1 and TRBJ1-2): SAVISQKPSRDICQRGTSLTIQCQVDSQVTMMFWYRQQPGQSLTLIATANQGSEATYESGFVIDKFPISRPNLTFSTLTVSNMSPEDSSIYLCSVVHGTGLYGYTFGSGTRLTVV.

This clonotype has a count of ten or more. CDR3 sequence (DNA): TGTGCCAGCAGTTTAGACAGTAGCGGCTATCAGCCCCAGCATTTT. It is translated as CASSLDSSGYQPQHF. The chain recombines TRBV27 with TRBJ1-5; D is perhaps TRBD1 (5 bases). CDR3 length equals 15 residues. The ends were cut back, 2 bases at V and 5 bases at J, with 13 bases in the middle. Looked up from germline, CDR1 is MNHEY and CDR2 is SMNVEV (reference sequence).

The gene calls are TRBV30 and TRBJ2-6; D gene uncertain. The CDR3 length is 15 residues. V was shortened by 1 base and J by 4 bases, with 11 bases between the two germline ends. Germline V CDR1 and CDR2: GTSNPN, SVGIG (reference sequence). The CDR3 loop is CAWSAIGPGANVLTF. The CDR3 DNA follows: TGTGCCTGGAGTGCCATAGGACCCGGGGCCAACGTCCTGACTTTC.

This clonotype was observed a handful of times. This chain connects TRBV4-3 to TRBJ2-1; no clear D gene. Germline lookup yields CDR1 LGHNA and CDR2 YSLEER. CDR3 length equals 12 residues. V shed 3 bases and J shed 6 bases, with 6 bases lying between them. In nucleotides, the CDR3 is TGCGCCAGCAGCCAGACCTTCAATGAGCAGTTCTTC. It encodes CASSQTFNEQFF.

This sequence joins TRBV20-1 and TRBJ2-3; perhaps TRBD1 as D (6 bases). With 4 bases removed from V and 4 bases from J, the gap between germline ends came to 15 bases. The CDR3 is 14 residues long. Germline values: CDR1 DFQATT, CDR2 SNEGSKA (reference sequence). The CDR3 region is CSAKRGNAADTQYF. The CDR3 DNA sequence: TGCAGTGCTAAGAGGGGGAACGCGGCAGATACGCAGTATTTT.

The chain employs TRBV5-6 and TRBJ2-5; 8 positions match TRBD2. The V gene's germline CDR1 is SGHDT and CDR2 YYEEEE. The CDR3 sequence is 15 residues long. V was clipped by 0 bases and J by 4 bases; unmatched bases: 5. The CDR3 bases are TGTGCCAGCAGCTTGGCCGGGGGACTAGGAGAGACCCAGTACTTC. Amino acids: CASSLAGGLGETQYF.

This clonotype has only a few counts. CDR3: CAISESASGSYEQYF. The DNA of the CDR3 is TGTGCCATCAGTGAGTCGGCCTCGGGGAGCTACGAGCAGTACTTC. This chain connects TRBV10-3 to TRBJ2-7; tentative D call: TRBD2 (5 bases). Germline V gene data show CDR1 as ENHRY and CDR2 as SYGVKD. The CDR3 loop spans 15 amino acids. Trimming cost V 0 bases and J 3 bases, with 12 bases left between them.

The table lists this clonotype with many counts. The chain recombines TRBV12-3 or TRBV12-4 with TRBJ1-4; no firm D call. Between the trimmed V and J ends, which lost 6 bases and 7 bases, there was a span of 15 bases. The CDR3 is 14 residues long. The CDR3 region is CASSPPVSGEKLFF. As DNA, the CDR3 is TGTGCCAGCAGCCCCCCGGTGTCAGGTGAAAAACTGTTTTTT.

This clonotype was seen only a few times. The J gene is TRBJ2-1, the V gene TRBV4-2; 14 nucleotides agree with TRBD2. There are 15 residues in the CDR3. V trimming: 5 bases; J trimming: 7 bases; junction bases outside the gene matches: 4. Germline CDR1 and CDR2: LGHNA and YNFKEQ. In DNA form, the CDR3 reads TGTGCCAGCAGCTCGGGACTAGCGGGGGTTAATGAGCAGTTCTTC. Translating it yields CASSSGLAGVNEQFF.

A remark on this clonotype: A much bigger clone sits one base away, suggesting this may be a read error. CDR3 residues: CASGRTQEFF. The CDR3 DNA follows: TGTGCCAGCGGTCGGACCCAGGAGTTCTTC. The chain combines TRBV12-3 or TRBV12-4 with TRBJ2-1, with D hard to call. This CDR3 contains 10 residues. The germline V and J ends were trimmed by 8 bases and 14 bases, with 13 bases remaining between them.

This clonotype appeared a few times. V usage is TRBV6-5 and J usage is TRBJ1-2, with D possibly matching TRBD1 (5 bases). Trimming took off 2 bases at V and 2 bases at J, with 6 bases between the two ends. The CDR3 extends over 13 amino acids. Looked up from germline, CDR1 is MNHEY and CDR2 is SVGAGI. The CDR3 reads CASSYAGNYGYTF. DNA for the CDR3: TGTGCCAGCAGTTACGCAGGGAACTATGGCTACACCTTC.